A single sample is the source of the 13 T cell receptor beta chains below, sequenced in a study of control samples from healthy donors and cancer patients. Clones were sequenced by immunoSEQ multiplex PCR, and TCRdb holds only the in-frame ones, with some missing. Of fewer than 200,000 clones listed, more than 90% are singletons. Sequenced material: blood. The receptors stem from a man aged 30 to 45 in good health.

CDR3 region: CASSLLQGGRAYNEQFF. Here the CDR3 DNA reads TGCGCCAGCAGCTTACTACAGGGTGGAAGAGCCTACAATGAGCAGTTCTTC. The chain joins TRBV5-1 to TRBJ2-1, with D possibly being TRBD1 (6 bases). Germline V lookup: CDR1 SGHRS, CDR2 YFSETQ. Trimming pared 2 bases from V and 2 bases from J, leaving 17 bases between. This CDR3 comprises 17 residues. Based on the CDR3 plus reference TRBV5-1 and TRBJ2-1, the full variable domain is KAGVTQTPRYLIKTRGQQVTLSCSPISGHRSVSWYQQTPGQGLQFLFEYFSETQRNKGNFPGRFSGRQFSNSRSEMNVSTLELGDSALYLCASSLLQGGRAYNEQFFGPGTRLTVL.

The rearrangement links TRBV27 to TRBJ1-5, with TRBD1 as a possible D gene (6 bases). V was clipped by 6 bases and J by 3 bases, with 12 bases between them. Germline V lookup: CDR1 MNHEY, CDR2 SMNVEV (reference sequence). This CDR3 is built from 14 residues. The DNA for the CDR3 is TGTGCCAGCAGCCGAGACAGGATCAATCAGCCCCAGCATTTT. Amino acids: CASSRDRINQPQHF.

The rearrangement links TRBV7-3 to TRBJ2-3; 8 nucleotides align to TRBD2. J lost 1 base, V lost 0 bases, and 3 bases had no gene match. Germline CDR1 is SGHTA and CDR2 is FQGTGA. CDR3 length equals 16 residues. The chain's CDR3 is CASSLTSGTRTDTQYF. The CDR3 DNA reads as TGTGCCAGCAGCTTAACTAGCGGGACACGCACAGATACGCAGTATTTT.

This clone was seen once. The V and J genes are TRBV10-2 and TRBJ2-4; 8 bases fit TRBD1. The trim removed 4 bases at V and 9 bases at J, leaving 11 bases unmatched. The CDR3 is 15 residues long. The germline gives CDR1 WSHSY, CDR2 SAAADI. CDR3 sequence reads: CASSATGVEVGIQYF. DNA for the CDR3: TGCGCCAGCAGTGCGACAGGGGTCGAGGTGGGCATTCAGTACTTC.

The chain links TRBV5-4 to TRBJ2-2; either TRBD1 or TRBD2 may supply D (5 bases each). The V end was cut by 7 bases, the J end by 6 bases, with 16 bases between. In germline, CDR1 is SGHNT, CDR2 YYREEE (reference sequence). The CDR3 sequence is 14 residues long. The CDR3 DNA sequence: TGTGCCAGCCGGGACGGCGGGCGTCCCGGGGAGCTGTTTTTT. Protein product: CASRDGGRPGELFF.

The chain links TRBV5-6 to TRBJ2-5; TRBD2 matches at 12 bases. The CDR3 length is 15 residues. The J segment lost 5 bases and the V segment lost 4 bases, leaving 6 bases of the junction unmatched. Looked up from germline, CDR1 is SGHDT and CDR2 is YYEEEE. CDR3 sequence reads: CASSRRLAGGETQYF. CDR3 nucleotide sequence: TGTGCCAGCAGCAGAAGGCTAGCGGGAGGGGAGACCCAGTACTTC.

This rearrangement joins TRBV4-3 to TRBJ2-5; D is ambiguous. Germline CDR1 is LGHNA and CDR2 is YSLEER. V gave up 0 bases and J gave up 7 bases, with 9 bases separating them. This CDR3 comprises 13 residues. CDR3 sequence reads: CASSQDIRVTQYF. The CDR3 region has the DNA TGCGCCAGCAGCCAAGATATAAGGGTGACCCAGTACTTC.

The chain couples TRBV4-2 to TRBJ2-3; D gene unclear. CDR3 size: 15 residues. Trimming pared 1 base from V and 2 bases from J, leaving 10 bases between. Germline lookup yields CDR1 LGHNA and CDR2 YNFKEQ. CDR3: CASSQAIGFTDTQYF. The DNA of the CDR3 is TGTGCCAGCAGCCAAGCAATAGGGTTCACAGATACGCAGTATTTT.

This clone has only one observation. V is TRBV19 and J is TRBJ1-5; D possibly corresponds to TRBD1 (6 bases). CDR3 length equals 15 residues. The germline V gene has CDR1 LNHDA and CDR2 SQIVND (reference sequence). The V end was cut by 5 bases, the J end by 4 bases, with 15 bases between. CDR3 region: CASSPNRVSNQPQHF. The CDR3 DNA sequence: TGTGCCAGTAGTCCAAACAGGGTTTCGAATCAGCCCCAGCATTTT.

The V gene is TRBV12-3 or TRBV12-4, the J gene TRBJ2-1; D is unresolved. Trimming pared 8 bases from V and 7 bases from J, leaving 6 bases between. This CDR3 is 10 amino acids long. In DNA form, the CDR3 reads TGTGCCAGCGGAGAAAATGAGCAGTTCTTC. It yields the protein CASGENEQFF.

The rearrangement links TRBV7-9 to TRBJ1-6; the D gene is possibly TRBD1 (6 bases). The CDR3 totals 15 residues. The V gene lost 1 base and the J gene lost 7 bases, with 11 bases spanning the gap. Germline V gene lookup returns CDR1 SEHNR and CDR2 FQNEAQ (reference sequence). As DNA, the CDR3 is TGTGCCAGCAGCTTAGAGCCAGGGGCCAATTCACCCCTCCACTTT. Translated, it gives CASSLEPGANSPLHF. Using reference TRBV7-9 and TRBJ1-6 for the parts outside the CDR3, the full variable domain is DTGVSQNPRHKITKRGQNVTFRCDPISEHNRLYWYRQTLGQGPEFLTYFQNEAQLEKSRLLSDRFSAERPKGSFSTLEIQRTEQGDSAMYLCASSLEPGANSPLHFGNGTRLTVT.

In DNA, the CDR3 is TGTGCCAGCAGCTTGAATGACTATGGCTACACCTTC. Encoded protein: CASSLNDYGYTF. The chain links TRBV5-4 to TRBJ1-2; D remains unclear. This CDR3 has 12 amino acids. The ends were cut back, 1 base at V and 3 bases at J, with 4 bases in the middle. Germline CDR1 SGHNT, CDR2 YYREEE (reference sequence).

The rearrangement joins TRBV30 to TRBJ1-5; D is unresolved. Germline V lookup: CDR1 GTSNPN, CDR2 SVGIG (reference sequence). This CDR3 spans 11 amino acids. V was pared by 8 bases and J by 1 base, with 6 bases between. CDR3 sequence: CAVGSNQPQHF. The CDR3 DNA reads TGTGCCGTCGGGAGCAATCAGCCCCAGCATTTT.